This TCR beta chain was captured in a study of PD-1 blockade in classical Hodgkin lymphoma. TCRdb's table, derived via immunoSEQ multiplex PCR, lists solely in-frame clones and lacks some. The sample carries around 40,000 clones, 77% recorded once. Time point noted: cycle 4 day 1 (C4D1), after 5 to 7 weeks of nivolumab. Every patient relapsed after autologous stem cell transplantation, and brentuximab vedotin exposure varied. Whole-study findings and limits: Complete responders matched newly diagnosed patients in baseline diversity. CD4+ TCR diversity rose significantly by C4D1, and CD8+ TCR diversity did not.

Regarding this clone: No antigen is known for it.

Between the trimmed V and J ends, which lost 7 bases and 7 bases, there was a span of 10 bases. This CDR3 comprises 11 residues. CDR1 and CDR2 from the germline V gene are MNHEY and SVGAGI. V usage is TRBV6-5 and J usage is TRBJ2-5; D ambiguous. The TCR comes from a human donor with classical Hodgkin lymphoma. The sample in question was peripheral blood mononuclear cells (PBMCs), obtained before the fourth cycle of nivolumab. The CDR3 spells CASTQWGTQYF. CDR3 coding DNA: TGTGCCAGCACCCAGTGGGGGACCCAGTACTTC.